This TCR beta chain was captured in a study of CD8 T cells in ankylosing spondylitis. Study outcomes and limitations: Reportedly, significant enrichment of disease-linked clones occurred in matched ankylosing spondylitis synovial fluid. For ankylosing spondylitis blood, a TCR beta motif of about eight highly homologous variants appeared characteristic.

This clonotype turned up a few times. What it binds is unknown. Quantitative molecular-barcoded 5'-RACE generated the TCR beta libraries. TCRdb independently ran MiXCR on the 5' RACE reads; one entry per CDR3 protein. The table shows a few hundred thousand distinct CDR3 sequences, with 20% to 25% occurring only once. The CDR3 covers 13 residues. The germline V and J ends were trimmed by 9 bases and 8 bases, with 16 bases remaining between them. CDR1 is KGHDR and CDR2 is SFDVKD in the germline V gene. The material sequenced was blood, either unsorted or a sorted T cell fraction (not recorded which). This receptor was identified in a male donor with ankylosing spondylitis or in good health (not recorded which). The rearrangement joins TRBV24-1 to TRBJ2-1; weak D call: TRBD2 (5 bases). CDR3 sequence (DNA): TGTGCCACCCGAGGGAAGTTATTAGATGAGCAGTTCTTC. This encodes CATRGKLLDEQFF.